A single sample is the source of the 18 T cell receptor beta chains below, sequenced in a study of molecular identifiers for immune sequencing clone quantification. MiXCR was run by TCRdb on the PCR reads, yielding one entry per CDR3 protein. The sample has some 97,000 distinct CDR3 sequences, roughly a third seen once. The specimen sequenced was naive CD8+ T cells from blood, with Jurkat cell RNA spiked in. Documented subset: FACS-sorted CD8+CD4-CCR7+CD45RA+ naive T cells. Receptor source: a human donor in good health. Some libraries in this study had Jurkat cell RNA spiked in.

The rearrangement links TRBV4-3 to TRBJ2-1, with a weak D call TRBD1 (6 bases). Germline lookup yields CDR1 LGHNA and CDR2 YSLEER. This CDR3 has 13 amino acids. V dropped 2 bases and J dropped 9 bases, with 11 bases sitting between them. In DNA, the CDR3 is TGCGCCAGCAGCCAACCCTCCAGGGGTGAGCAGTTCTTC. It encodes CASSQPSRGEQFF.

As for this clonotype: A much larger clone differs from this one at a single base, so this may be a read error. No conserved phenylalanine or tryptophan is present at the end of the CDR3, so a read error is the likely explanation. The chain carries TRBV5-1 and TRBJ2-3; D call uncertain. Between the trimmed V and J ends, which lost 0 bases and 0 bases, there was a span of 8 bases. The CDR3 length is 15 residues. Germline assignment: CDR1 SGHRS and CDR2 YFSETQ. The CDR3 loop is CASSLVEVSTDTQYL. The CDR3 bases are TGCGCCAGCAGCTTGGTCGAGGTTAGCACAGATACGCAGTATTTA.

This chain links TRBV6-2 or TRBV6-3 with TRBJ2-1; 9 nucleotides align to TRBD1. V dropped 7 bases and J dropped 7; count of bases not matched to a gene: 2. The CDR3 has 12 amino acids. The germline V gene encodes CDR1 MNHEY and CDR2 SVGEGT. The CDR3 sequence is CASKTGGNEQFF. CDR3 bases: TGTGCCAGCAAGACAGGGGGGAATGAGCAGTTCTTC.

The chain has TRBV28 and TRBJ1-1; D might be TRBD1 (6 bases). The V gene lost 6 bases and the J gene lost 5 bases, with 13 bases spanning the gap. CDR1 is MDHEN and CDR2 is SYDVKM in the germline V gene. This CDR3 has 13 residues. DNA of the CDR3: TGTGCCAGCAGCCTACCCGGGACAACTGAAGCTTTCTTT. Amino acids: CASSLPGTTEAFF.

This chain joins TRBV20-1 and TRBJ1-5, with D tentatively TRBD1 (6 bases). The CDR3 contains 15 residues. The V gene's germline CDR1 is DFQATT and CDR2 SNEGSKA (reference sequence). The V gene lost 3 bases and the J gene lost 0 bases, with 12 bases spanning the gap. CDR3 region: CSARKDRDSNQPQHF. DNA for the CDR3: TGCAGTGCTAGGAAGGACAGAGATAGCAATCAGCCCCAGCATTTT.

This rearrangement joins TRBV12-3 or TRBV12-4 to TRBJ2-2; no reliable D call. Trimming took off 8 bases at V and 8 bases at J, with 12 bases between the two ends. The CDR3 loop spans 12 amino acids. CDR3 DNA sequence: TGTGCCAGCGGGATGGGTTTAGGGGAGCTGTTTTTT. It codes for CASGMGLGELFF.

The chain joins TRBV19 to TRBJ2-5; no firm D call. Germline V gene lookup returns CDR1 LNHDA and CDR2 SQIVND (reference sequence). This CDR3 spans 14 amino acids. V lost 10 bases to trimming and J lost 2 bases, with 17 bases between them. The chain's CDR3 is CATQPSGLQETQYF. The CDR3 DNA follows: TGTGCCACCCAGCCATCCGGCTTACAAGAGACCCAGTACTTC.

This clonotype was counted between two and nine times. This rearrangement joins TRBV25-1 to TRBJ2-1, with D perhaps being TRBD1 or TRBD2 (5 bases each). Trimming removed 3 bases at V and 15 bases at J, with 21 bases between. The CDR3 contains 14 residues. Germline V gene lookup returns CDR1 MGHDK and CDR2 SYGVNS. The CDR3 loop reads CASSEWGDRQRPFF. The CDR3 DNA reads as TGTGCCAGCAGTGAGTGGGGAGATAGACAGAGGCCGTTCTTC.

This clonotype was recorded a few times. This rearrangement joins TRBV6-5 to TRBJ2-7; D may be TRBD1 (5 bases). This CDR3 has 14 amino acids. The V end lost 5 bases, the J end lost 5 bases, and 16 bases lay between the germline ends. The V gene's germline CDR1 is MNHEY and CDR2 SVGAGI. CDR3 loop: CASSGSAAGHEQYF. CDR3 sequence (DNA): TGTGCCAGCAGTGGGTCTGCTGCAGGGCACGAGCAGTACTTC.

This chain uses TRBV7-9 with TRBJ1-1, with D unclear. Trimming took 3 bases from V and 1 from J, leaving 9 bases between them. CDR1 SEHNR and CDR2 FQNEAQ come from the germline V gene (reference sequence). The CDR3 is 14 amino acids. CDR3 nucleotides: TGTGCCAGCAGCTTCGGACGGAAGAACACTGAAGCTTTCTTT. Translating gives CASSFGRKNTEAFF.

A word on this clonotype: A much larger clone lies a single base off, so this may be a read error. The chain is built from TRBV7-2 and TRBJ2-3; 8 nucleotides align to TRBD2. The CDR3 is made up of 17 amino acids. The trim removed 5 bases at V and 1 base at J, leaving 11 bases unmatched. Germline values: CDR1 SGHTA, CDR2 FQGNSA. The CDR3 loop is CASSLSGNWFGTDTQYF. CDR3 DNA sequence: TGTGCCAGCAGCCTTAGCGGGAATTGGTTCGGCACAGATACGCAGTATTTT.

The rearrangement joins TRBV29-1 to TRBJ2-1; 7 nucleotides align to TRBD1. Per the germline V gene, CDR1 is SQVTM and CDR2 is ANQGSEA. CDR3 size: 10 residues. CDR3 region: CSSQGDEQFF. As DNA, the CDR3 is TGCAGTTCCCAGGGGGATGAGCAGTTCTTC.

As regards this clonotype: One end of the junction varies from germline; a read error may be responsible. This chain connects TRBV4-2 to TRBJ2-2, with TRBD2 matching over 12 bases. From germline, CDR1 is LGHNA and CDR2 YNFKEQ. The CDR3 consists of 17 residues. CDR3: CASSHRGLAGSKGELVF. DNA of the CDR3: TGTGCCAGCAGCCACCGGGGACTAGCGGGCTCCAAGGGGGAGCTGGTTTTT.

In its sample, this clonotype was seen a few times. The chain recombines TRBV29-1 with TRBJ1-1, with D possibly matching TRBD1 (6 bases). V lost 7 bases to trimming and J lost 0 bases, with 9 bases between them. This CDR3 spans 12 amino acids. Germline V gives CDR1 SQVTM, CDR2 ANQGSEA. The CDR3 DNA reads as TGCAGCGCTGGGACATTGAACACTGAAGCTTTCTTT. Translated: CSAGTLNTEAFF.

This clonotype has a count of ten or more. In DNA, the CDR3 is TGTGCCAGCAGCTTAGCGGGTAACCCCGGTACCAAAAACATTCAGTACTTC. This gives the protein CASSLAGNPGTKNIQYF. This chain joins TRBV7-2 and TRBJ2-4; D remains ambiguous. Germline CDR1 SGHTA, CDR2 FQGNSA. With 0 bases removed from V and 2 bases from J, the gap between germline ends came to 14 bases. The CDR3 is made up of 17 amino acids.

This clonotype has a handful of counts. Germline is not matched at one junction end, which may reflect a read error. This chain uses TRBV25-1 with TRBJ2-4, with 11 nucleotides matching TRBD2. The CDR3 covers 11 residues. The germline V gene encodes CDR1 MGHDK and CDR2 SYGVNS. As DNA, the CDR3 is TGTGCCAGCAGTGAAGGGACTAGCGGTTTCTTC. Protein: CASSEGTSGFF.

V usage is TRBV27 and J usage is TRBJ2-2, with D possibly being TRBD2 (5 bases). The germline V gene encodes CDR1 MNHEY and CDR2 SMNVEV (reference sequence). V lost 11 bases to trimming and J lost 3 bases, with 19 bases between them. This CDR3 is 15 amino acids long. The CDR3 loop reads CAGRSERRYTGELFF. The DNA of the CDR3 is TGTGCCGGCCGGTCCGAGAGGAGGTACACCGGGGAGCTGTTTTTT.

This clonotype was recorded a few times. CDR3 amino acids: CASSDPPAYEQYF. The CDR3 DNA sequence: TGCGCCAGCAGTGACCCACCCGCTTACGAGCAGTACTTC. The chain is built from TRBV10-2 and TRBJ2-7, with D hard to call. The length of the CDR3 is 13 residues. V lost 3 bases to trimming and J lost 4 bases, with 10 bases between them. CDR1 is WSHSY and CDR2 is SAAADI in the germline V gene.